This is a list of T cell receptor beta chains from one sample in a study of T cell changes during pregnancy in multiple sclerosis. Some clones are missing from TCRdb's copy, which holds only in-frame ones; the method was immunoSEQ multiplex PCR. This sample yields tens of thousands of clones, of which about 93% are seen a single time; less than 2% belongs to the top ten. The sequenced sample was peripheral blood, obtained after pregnancy. The receptors were gathered from a female donor in good health, enrolled as a control in a pregnancy study. Each CDR3 is given with its conserved first and last residue. The D gene is left open where the match is weak. Where a row states a size, it is once, few, many or the class of an expanded clone; other rows omit it.

clone_size: once
j_call: TRBJ2-1
v_call: TRBV11-2
d_call: TRBD1
cdr3_length: 15
cdr3_aa: CASSTWTGTYNEQFF
cdr3_nt: TGTGCCAGCAGCACGTGGACAGGGACCTACAATGAGCAGTTCTTC

clone_size: NA
j_call: TRBJ1-4
v_call: TRBV5-1
d_call: NA
cdr3_length: 13
cdr3_aa: CASSSSYNEKLFF
cdr3_nt: TGCGCCAGCAGCTCGTCGTATAATGAAAAACTGTTTTTT

clone_size: NA
j_call: TRBJ2-5
v_call: TRBV5-1
d_call: TRBD1
cdr3_length: 16
cdr3_aa: CASSLVGQGSPETQYF
cdr3_nt: TGCGCCAGCAGCTTGGTGGGACAGGGTTCCCCGGAGACCCAGTACTTC

clone_size: NA
j_call: TRBJ2-7
v_call: TRBV6-1
d_call: TRBD2
cdr3_length: 13
cdr3_aa: CASGGTSDYEQYF
cdr3_nt: TGTGCCAGCGGGGGGACTAGCGACTACGAGCAGTACTTC

clone_size: few
j_call: TRBJ1-2
v_call: TRBV6-5
d_call: NA
cdr3_length: 13
cdr3_aa: CASSYPQGHGYTF
cdr3_nt: TGTGCCAGCAGTTACCCGCAGGGCCATGGCTACACCTTC

clone_size: NA
j_call: TRBJ2-7
v_call: TRBV10-3
d_call: TRBD2
cdr3_length: 15
cdr3_aa: CAISNALAGSYEQYF
cdr3_nt: TGTGCCATCAGTAACGCCCTAGCGGGGAGTTACGAGCAGTACTTC

clone_size: NA
j_call: TRBJ1-2
v_call: TRBV28
d_call: TRBD1
cdr3_length: 19
cdr3_aa: CASSSFVPDRVHRYYGYTF
cdr3_nt: TGTGCCAGCAGTTCCTTCGTTCCCGACAGGGTGCATCGGTACTATGGCTACACCTTC

clone_size: NA
j_call: TRBJ2-3
v_call: TRBV5-5
d_call: NA
cdr3_length: 15
cdr3_aa: CASSFRQQNTDTQYF
cdr3_nt: TGTGCCAGCAGCTTTAGACAGCAAAACACAGATACGCAGTATTTT

clone_size: NA
j_call: TRBJ2-1
v_call: TRBV15
d_call: NA
cdr3_length: 15
cdr3_aa: CATSRDPGQYNEQFF
cdr3_nt: TGTGCCACCAGCAGAGATCCCGGACAGTACAATGAGCAGTTCTTC

clone_size: NA
j_call: TRBJ2-1
v_call: TRBV27
d_call: TRBD2
cdr3_length: 17
cdr3_aa: CASSHGSGSIGYNEQFF
cdr3_nt: TGTGCCAGCAGCCACGGAAGCGGGAGTATCGGGTACAATGAGCAGTTCTTC

clone_size: NA
j_call: TRBJ1-2
v_call: TRBV7-7
d_call: TRBD1
cdr3_length: 16
cdr3_aa: CASSLATGGIRYGYTF
cdr3_nt: TGTGCTAGCAGCTTAGCAACAGGGGGAATCCGCTATGGCTACACCTTC

clone_size: NA
j_call: TRBJ2-1
v_call: TRBV6-5
d_call: NA
cdr3_length: 15
cdr3_aa: CASSYSRVLYNEQFF
cdr3_nt: TGTGCCAGCAGTTACTCCCGGGTCCTCTACAATGAGCAGTTCTTC

clone_size: NA
j_call: TRBJ2-7
v_call: TRBV2
d_call: NA
cdr3_length: 12
cdr3_aa: CASSTGLGEQYF
cdr3_nt: TGTGCCAGCTCGACAGGATTGGGCGAGCAGTACTTC

clone_size: NA
j_call: TRBJ2-1
v_call: TRBV5-5
d_call: NA
cdr3_length: 18
cdr3_aa: CASSFDPDRLATLNEQFF
cdr3_nt: TGTGCCAGCAGCTTTGATCCCGATCGACTTGCTACCCTAAATGAGCAGTTCTTC

clone_size: NA
j_call: TRBJ1-4
v_call: TRBV7-2
d_call: TRBD1
cdr3_length: 16
cdr3_aa: CASSPADRGKWEKLFF
cdr3_nt: TGTGCCAGCAGCCCCGCCGACAGGGGGAAGTGGGAAAAACTGTTTTTT

clone_size: NA
j_call: TRBJ1-1
v_call: TRBV18
d_call: TRBD1
cdr3_length: 13
cdr3_aa: CASSPQGDTEAFF
cdr3_nt: TGTGCCAGCTCACCCCAGGGGGACACTGAAGCTTTCTTT

clone_size: NA
j_call: TRBJ1-2
v_call: TRBV4-1
d_call: TRBD1
cdr3_length: 16
cdr3_aa: CASSFGTGRANYGYTF
cdr3_nt: TGCGCCAGCAGCTTTGGGACAGGGAGAGCTAACTATGGCTACACCTTC

clone_size: NA
j_call: TRBJ2-7
v_call: TRBV7-9
d_call: NA
cdr3_length: 14
cdr3_aa: CASSHNTSPYEQYF
cdr3_nt: TGTGCCAGCAGCCACAACACGTCCCCCTACGAGCAGTACTTC

clone_size: NA
j_call: TRBJ2-2
v_call: TRBV28
d_call: TRBD2
cdr3_length: 15
cdr3_aa: CASSGGRASTGELFF
cdr3_nt: TGTGCCAGCAGTGGCGGGAGGGCCAGTACCGGGGAGCTGTTTTTT

clone_size: NA
j_call: TRBJ2-2
v_call: TRBV7-2
d_call: NA
cdr3_length: 14
cdr3_aa: CASSLSGWSGELFF
cdr3_nt: TGTGCCAGCAGCTTAAGCGGTTGGTCCGGGGAGCTGTTTTTT

clone_size: NA
j_call: TRBJ2-3
v_call: TRBV29-1
d_call: TRBD2
cdr3_length: 14
cdr3_aa: CSVETSRVTDTQYF
cdr3_nt: TGCAGCGTTGAGACTAGCCGGGTAACAGATACGCAGTATTTT

clone_size: NA
j_call: TRBJ2-1
v_call: TRBV5-1
d_call: TRBD2
cdr3_length: 15
cdr3_aa: CASSLSGRARNEQFF
cdr3_nt: TGCGCCAGCAGCCTTAGCGGGAGGGCCCGGAATGAGCAGTTCTTC

clone_size: NA
j_call: TRBJ2-7
v_call: TRBV4-2
d_call: TRBD1
cdr3_length: 15
cdr3_aa: CASSYRQGAGNEQYF
cdr3_nt: TGTGCCAGCAGCTATAGACAGGGGGCTGGAAACGAGCAGTACTTC

clone_size: NA
j_call: TRBJ2-7
v_call: TRBV11-2
d_call: TRBD2
cdr3_length: 15
cdr3_aa: CASSSLAGGLYEQYF
cdr3_nt: TGTGCCAGCAGCTCTTTAGCGGGAGGGCTCTACGAGCAGTACTTC